This T cell receptor (beta chain) was observed in a study of T-cell memory formation after mild COVID-19. Looking at the study overall: Each donor largely had its own TCR clusters.

This CDR3 contains 11 residues. The V and J ends lost 3 bases and 5 bases respectively, with 8 bases between them. Germline CDR1 is GTSNPN and CDR2 is SVGIG (reference sequence). Findings and limits, study-wide: Whether day 37 second-wave clones are SARS-CoV-2-specific was not confirmed. Largely, contracting CD4+ clones fell within CM and EM, and contracting CD8+ clones within EMRA.

A note on this clonotype: Antigen unknown.

cDNA libraries for TCR alpha and TCR beta, carrying sample barcodes and UMIs, came from 5'RACE with constant-segment primers. In TCRdb, the 5' RACE reads were re-called with MiXCR into one record per CDR3 protein. The table records 550,000 to 600,000 distinct CDR3 sequences, 15% to 20% of them present only once. The sample was PBMCs or a T cell subset sorted from them (not recorded which). The chain joins TRBV30 to TRBJ2-7, with D possibly matching TRBD1 (5 bases). The receptor was isolated from an adult woman who had mild COVID-19 (a few samples of this study predate the infection). Cell type and time point are not known. The CDR3 loop is CAWRAGHEQYF. CDR3 nucleotides: TGTGCCTGGAGGGCAGGGCACGAGCAGTACTTC.